This TCR beta chain comes out of a study of OX40 agonist ivuxolimab in advanced cancers. The wider study: Every 2 weeks, patients received ivuxolimab intravenously, dosed at 0.01 to 10 mg/kg. With a range of about 20 to 79, age averaged approximately 60 years, and around 80% were male. Three dose-escalation patients had partial responses: one with hepatocellular carcinoma and two with cutaneous melanoma.

The study sampled blood at baseline, cycle 4 day 1, and cycle 7 day 1. This CDR3 region has 13 residues. Trimming took off 2 bases at V and 7 bases at J, with 11 bases between the two ends. The germline V gene encodes CDR1 KGHSH and CDR2 LQKENI. Libraries were prepared by immunoSEQ multiplex PCR; TCRdb keeps only in-frame clonotypes and omits some of them. Counted here are 34,000 or so clones, roughly 76% occurring once; the ten biggest clones make up approximately 21%. The sequence was obtained from an adult with an advanced solid tumor such as melanoma, head and neck, liver or kidney cancer. Sequenced material: CD4+ or CD8+ T cells sorted from blood, taken in a trial of the OX40 agonist ivuxolimab. This chain connects TRBV18 to TRBJ1-1, with D tentatively TRBD1 (6 bases). The DNA for the CDR3 is TGTGCCAGCTCACCAGGGGGCAGGGATGAAGCTTTCTTT. Translated, it gives CASSPGGRDEAFF. Looking up the rest from reference TRBV18 and TRBJ1-1 gives the full variable domain: NAGVMQNPRHLVRRRGQEARLRCSPMKGHSHVYWYRQLPEEGLKFMVYLQKENIIDESGMPKERFSAEFPKEGPSILRIQQVVRGDSAAYFCASSPGGRDEAFFGQGTRLTVV.